This T cell receptor (beta chain) was identified during a study of shared clonotypes between healthy human individuals. Measured with immunoSEQ multiplex PCR; TCRdb has only the in-frame clones, and not every one. This sample carries over 750,000 clones, about 97% of them seen once, and the ten largest clones take 0.2% to 0.25%. The naive CD8 population came from CD45RO-negative cells selected for CCR7, without terminally differentiated effector memory CD45RA+ cells. Germline CDR1 MNHEY, CDR2 SMNVEV (reference sequence). Trimming left V 5 bases short and J 0 bases short, with 11 bases between. This CDR3 contains 15 residues.

The sample taken for sequencing was naive CD8+ T cells sorted from blood. The sequence came from a man aged 25 to 40 in good health. V is TRBV27 and J is TRBJ1-5; D unclear. CDR3 nucleotide sequence: TGTGCCAGCAGTCCGGCTGAGCGTAGCAATCAGCCCCAGCATTTT. Translating gives CASSPAERSNQPQHF.